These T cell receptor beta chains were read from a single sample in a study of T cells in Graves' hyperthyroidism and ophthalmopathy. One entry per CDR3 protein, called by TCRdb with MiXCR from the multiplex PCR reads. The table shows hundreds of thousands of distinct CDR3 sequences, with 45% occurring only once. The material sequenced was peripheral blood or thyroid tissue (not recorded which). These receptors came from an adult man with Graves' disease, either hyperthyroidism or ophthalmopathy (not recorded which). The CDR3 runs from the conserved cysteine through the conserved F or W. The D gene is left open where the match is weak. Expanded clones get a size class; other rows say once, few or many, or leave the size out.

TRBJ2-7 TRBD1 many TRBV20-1 TGCAGTGCTACGTCCCGGGACAGCTCCTACGAGCAGTACTTC CSATSRDSSYEQYF
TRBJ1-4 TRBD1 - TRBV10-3 TGTGCCATCTTAGGGGCAGGGGGCGAAAAACTGTTTTTT CAILGAGGEKLFF
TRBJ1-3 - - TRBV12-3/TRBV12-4 TGTGCCAGCAGTTTCGGCAGGGATTGGAGGAACACCATATATTTT CASSFGRDWRNTIYF
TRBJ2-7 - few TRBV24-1 TGTGCCACCATAAAAGTGATGAGCTCCTACGAGCAGTACTTC CATIKVMSSYEQYF
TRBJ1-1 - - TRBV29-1 TGCAGCGTTGAAATTCCTAAGGGCACTGAAGCTTTCTTT CSVEIPKGTEAFF
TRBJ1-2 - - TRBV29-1 TGCAGCGGAAGCGGGGGGCGAGGCTACACCTTC CSGSGGRGYTF
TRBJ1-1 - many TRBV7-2 TGTGCCAGCAGCTTACAAGGGTTTAAGAACACTGAAGCTTTCTTT CASSLQGFKNTEAFF
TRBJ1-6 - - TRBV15 TGTGCCACCAGCAGAACCCTAACCGGGAGCAATTCACCCCTCCACTTT CATSRTLTGSNSPLHF
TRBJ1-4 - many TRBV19 TGTGCCAGTAGGGATGACCGCGCAACTAATGAAAAACTGTTTTTT CASRDDRATNEKLFF
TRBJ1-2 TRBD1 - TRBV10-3 TGTGCCATCAGTCGACAGGGGGCTGGCTACACCTTC CAISRQGAGYTF
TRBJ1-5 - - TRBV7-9 TGTGCCAGCAGCTTAGACGGACTCGTTAATCAGCCCCAGCATTTT CASSLDGLVNQPQHF
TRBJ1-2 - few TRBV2 TGTGCCAGCAGCCAGCTAATGGGGAGCGGAGGCTACACCTTC CASSQLMGSGGYTF
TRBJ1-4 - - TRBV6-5 TGTGCCAGCAGAACAGGGTTTGGTGAAAAACTGTTTTTT CASRTGFGEKLFF
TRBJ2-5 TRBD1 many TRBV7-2 TGTGCCAGCAGCGTACAGGGGGCTCTCGCGGAAGAGACCCAGTACTTC CASSVQGALAEETQYF
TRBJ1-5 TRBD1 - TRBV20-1 TGCAGTGCTCCGGACAGGGGAGGACAGCCCCAGCATTTT CSAPDRGGQPQHF
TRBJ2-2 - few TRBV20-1 TGCAGTGCCGGGAACACCCGCGACGGGGAGCTGTTTTTT CSAGNTRDGELFF
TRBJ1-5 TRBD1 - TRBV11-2 TGTGCCAGCGCAAAGAGACAGGGTATCAATCAGCCCCAGCATTTT CASAKRQGINQPQHF
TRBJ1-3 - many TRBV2 TGTGCCAGCAGCCAGGGTTCCTCCATATATTTT CASSQGSSIYF
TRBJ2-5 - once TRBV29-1 TGCAGCGTTGAGGGGTCCGGGGTCCACGAGACCCAGTACTTC CSVEGSGVHETQYF
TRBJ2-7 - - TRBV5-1 TGCGCCAGCAGCTTGATGGGGTTGAACTCGCCCACCTACGAGCAGTACTTC CASSLMGLNSPTYEQYF
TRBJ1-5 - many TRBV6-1 TGTGCCAGCAGGGAATCGGGACAAAATCAGCCCCAGCATTTT CASRESGQNQPQHF
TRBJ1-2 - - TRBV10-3 TGTGCCATCAGTGGGTCCTCTTTGACTGGCTACACCTTC CAISGSSLTGYTF
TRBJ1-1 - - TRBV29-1 TGTGCCGGAACAGGTCCGGTCACTGAAGCTTTCTTT CAGTGPVTEAFF
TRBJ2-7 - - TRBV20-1 TGCAGTGCTAGTTACGGCTCAGAAAGGGGCCTCTACGAGCAGTACTTC CSASYGSERGLYEQYF
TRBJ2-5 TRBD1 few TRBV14 TGTGCCAGCAGCCAGCCGACAGGGTGGACGGAGACCCAGTACTTC CASSQPTGWTETQYF
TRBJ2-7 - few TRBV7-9 TGTGCCAGCAGCAAGGACACCTCCTACGAGCAGTACTTC CASSKDTSYEQYF
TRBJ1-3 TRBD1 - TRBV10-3 TGTGCCATCAGTCGGACAGGGGGAAACACCATATATTTT CAISRTGGNTIYF
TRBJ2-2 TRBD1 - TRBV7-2 TGTGCCAGCAGCTTAGTTACAGGGGTCACCGGGGAGCTGTTTTTT CASSLVTGVTGELFF
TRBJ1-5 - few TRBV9 TGTGCCAGCAGCCCGACGGGATTTCTTAATCAGCCCCAGCATTTT CASSPTGFLNQPQHF
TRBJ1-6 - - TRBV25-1 TGTGCCAGCAGTTCCCCCAGGGCACCTAGTTCACCCCTCCACTTT CASSSPRAPSSPLHF
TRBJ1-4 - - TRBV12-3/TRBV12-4 TGTGCCAGCAGGAGACATTCTGAAAAACTGTTTTTT CASRRHSEKLFF
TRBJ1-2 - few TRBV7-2 TGTGCCAGCAGCTTACAAGGGGGAGGCGACAGCAACTATGGCTACACCTTC CASSLQGGGDSNYGYTF
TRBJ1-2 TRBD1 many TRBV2 TGTGCCAGCAGTGAGGGACAGGGATACTATGGCTACACCTTC CASSEGQGYYGYTF
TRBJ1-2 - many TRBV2 TGTGCCAGCAGTGAAGCAACCGGGACGGCCTATGGCTACACCTTC CASSEATGTAYGYTF
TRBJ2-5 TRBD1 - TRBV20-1 TGCAGTGCTGGACCGACAGGGGCAGAGACCCAGTACTTC CSAGPTGAETQYF
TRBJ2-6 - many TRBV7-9 TGTGCCAGCCGCTCAGACAGCCTCTCTGGGGCCAACGTCCTGACTTTC CASRSDSLSGANVLTF
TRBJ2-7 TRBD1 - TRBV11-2 TGTGCCAGCAGCACCACGAACAGGGGGGACTACGAGCAGTACTTC CASSTTNRGDYEQYF
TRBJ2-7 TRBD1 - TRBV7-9 TGTGCCAGCAGCTTGGGACAGGGGGTTGCAGATACGCAGTACTTC CASSLGQGVADTQYF
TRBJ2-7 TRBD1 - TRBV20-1 TGCAGTGCCGGGACAGGGGCCGTGATAGGGCAGTACTTC CSAGTGAVIGQYF
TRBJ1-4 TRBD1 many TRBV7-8 TGTGCCAGCAGCTCTCAGACAGGGCATAATGAAAAACTGTTTTTT CASSSQTGHNEKLFF
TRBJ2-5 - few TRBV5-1 TGCGCCAGCAGCTTGGGACTAGACGCCCAGTACTTC CASSLGLDAQYF
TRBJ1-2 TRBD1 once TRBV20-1 TGCAGTGCTAGAGGTACCCAGACAGGGAACTATGGCTACACCTTC CSARGTQTGNYGYTF
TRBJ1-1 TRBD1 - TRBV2 TGTGCCAGCAGTCATTCCATCGGGACAGGGTTTACTGAAGCTTTCTTT CASSHSIGTGFTEAFF
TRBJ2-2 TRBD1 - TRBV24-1 TGTGCCACCAGTGATCCGGGACAGGCGGAGCTGTTTTTT CATSDPGQAELFF
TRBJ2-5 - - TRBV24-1 TGTGCCACCAGTGAAGCCGAGGGCTGGAAGACCCAGTACTTC CATSEAEGWKTQYF
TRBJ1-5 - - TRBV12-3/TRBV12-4 TGTGCCAGCAGCTTAAACTTGGTTCTAGACTGTTGCAATCAGCCCCAGCATTTT CASSLNLVLDCCNQPQHF
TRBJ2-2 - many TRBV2 TGTGCCAGCAGGGTCGGAGCCGGGGAGCTGTTTTTT CASRVGAGELFF
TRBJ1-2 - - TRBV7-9 TGCGCCAGCAGCTTAGCGTCCCCTCACGGCCACACCTTC CASSLASPHGHTF
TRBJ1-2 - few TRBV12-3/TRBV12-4 TGTGCCAGCAGTCCGAGGGTCTCGAACTATGGCTACACCTTC CASSPRVSNYGYTF
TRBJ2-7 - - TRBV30 TGTGCCTGGAGGCAGGGGACCCACGAGCAGTACTTC CAWRQGTHEQYF
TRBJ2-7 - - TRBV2 TGTGCCAGCAGTATGGGGGGATACTACGAGCAGTACTTC CASSMGGYYEQYF
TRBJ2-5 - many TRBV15 TGTGCCACCAGCAGAGCGGGGAGAGGGGAGACCCAGTACTTC CATSRAGRGETQYF
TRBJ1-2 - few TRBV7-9 TGCGCCAGCAGCCAAGATCTACGGAAAGGCTACACCTTC CASSQDLRKGYTF
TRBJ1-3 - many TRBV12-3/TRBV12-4 TGTGCCAGCAGGTGGTCTGGAAACACCATATATTTT CASRWSGNTIYF
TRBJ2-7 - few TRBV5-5 TGTGCCAGCAGCTTGCAGGGTCCCAACGAGCAGTACTTC CASSLQGPNEQYF
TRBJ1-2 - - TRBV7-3 TGTGCCAGCAGCGAAACGTCACAGGTCTATGGCTACACCTTC CASSETSQVYGYTF
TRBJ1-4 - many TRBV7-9 TGTGCCAGCAGCTTAATGGGTCGCGGGAAACTGTTTTTT CASSLMGRGKLFF
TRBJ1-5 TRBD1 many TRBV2 TGTGCCAGCAGGACGGGACAGGGGGGCAATCAGCCCCAGCATTTT CASRTGQGGNQPQHF
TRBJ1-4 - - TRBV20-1 TGCAGTGCTACCCAGACAGCAACTAATGAAAAACTGTTTTTT CSATQTATNEKLFF
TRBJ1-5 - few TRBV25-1 TGTGCCAGCAGCTACGGGACCGACGATCAGCCCCAGCATTTT CASSYGTDDQPQHF